This T cell receptor beta chain was profiled in a study of cytomegalovirus exposure and HLA in healthy donors. Study-wide points: For presence/absence analyses, sequencing depth was assumed to be roughly uniform across donors. Some V segments (TRBV6-2 and TRBV6-3 among them) were excluded as indistinguishable. It was 150 to 200 TCR beta chains that were listed as cytomegalovirus-associated.

This clone has only one observation. Its antigen is unidentified. The PCR contained 60 Vbeta and 13 Jbeta primers. Assay used: immunoSEQ multiplex PCR; TCRdb lists only in-frame clones, some missing. The data contain about 96,000 clones, 55% to 75% of them singletons. While unrecorded immune exposures were likely, the donors were nominally healthy when sampled. The ends were cut back, 5 bases at V and 2 bases at J, with 16 bases in the middle. Germline V gene data show CDR1 as MNHEY and CDR2 as SVGAGI. CDR3 length: 15 residues. Sequenced: PBMCs. The chain recombines TRBV6-5 with TRBJ2-7; no clear D gene. The TCR sequence derives from a man between 60 and 75 years old in good health and CMV-seronegative. The CDR3 sequence: CASSPRKTRPYEQYF. In DNA form, the CDR3 reads TGTGCCAGCAGTCCCCGAAAAACTCGTCCCTACGAGCAGTACTTC.